Listed below are T cell receptor beta chains from one sample, sequenced in a study of T-cell memory formation after mild COVID-19. One entry per CDR3 protein, called by TCRdb with MiXCR from the 5' RACE reads. The sample contains approximately 89,000 distinct CDR3 sequences, 25% of which appear only once. The sequencing input was PBMCs or a T cell subset sorted from them (not recorded which). The receptor source for this set is a man aged 18 to 29 who had mild COVID-19 (a few samples of this study predate the infection). Cell type and time point are not known. The CDR3 runs from the conserved cysteine through the conserved F or W. Some rows mark clone size as missing; the rest say once, few, many or name a class of expanded clone.

J	V	size	CDR3
TRBJ2-1	TRBV6-5	-	CASSELRTGPGIF
TRBJ2-4	TRBV12-3/TRBV12-4	few	CASSLDEQGITQYF
TRBJ2-2	TRBV5-1	few	CASSFSGGANTGELFF
TRBJ2-3	TRBV5-6	-	CASSPGGSTDTQYF
TRBJ1-2	TRBV3-1	-	CASSQERRGYGYTF
TRBJ2-1	TRBV3-1	-	CASSQAAGLAGLYEQFF
TRBJ1-2	TRBV5-1	few	CASSLDWVSPHYGYTF
TRBJ2-7	TRBV27	few	CASSLIGEQYF
TRBJ1-5	TRBV25-1	-	CASSERGGNQPQHF
TRBJ1-3	TRBV4-1	-	CASSQGQGSSGNTIYF
TRBJ2-5	TRBV6-1	many	CASSEAFLKADKEETQYF
TRBJ2-3	TRBV12-3/TRBV12-4	-	CASCFWSSDTQYF
TRBJ1-5	TRBV7-8	many	CASSLREVDSNQPQHF
TRBJ1-5	TRBV6-5	few	CASRRSTGSNQPQHF
TRBJ2-1	TRBV12-3/TRBV12-4	few	CASSFGGYNEQFF
TRBJ1-3	TRBV7-9	-	CASSFGSRGLIGNTIYF
TRBJ2-5	TRBV11-2	-	CASSPWTGAGRETQYF
TRBJ2-1	TRBV12-3/TRBV12-4	-	CASSLDGAAGGPYNEQFF
TRBJ1-1	TRBV7-9	-	CASSPQVYTEAFF
TRBJ1-1	TRBV5-1	-	CASSLAETEAFF
TRBJ2-1	TRBV9	-	CASSVEGEDEQFF
TRBJ2-1	TRBV6-4	-	CASRRTSGGVREQFF
TRBJ2-7	TRBV12-3/TRBV12-4	few	CASSPGQGARYEQYF
TRBJ2-3	TRBV7-2	-	CASSLTTLGTDTQYF
TRBJ1-1	TRBV7-9	-	CASSSIDPVNTEAFF
TRBJ2-7	TRBV6-2/TRBV6-3	few	CASRAGLAGDHEQYF
TRBJ2-3	TRBV13	many	CASSLGLAGGTDTQYF
TRBJ1-3	TRBV4-1	few	CASSQGLGNTIYF